This T cell receptor (beta chain) originates from a study of blood T cell repertoires in COVID-19. Overall study: Spain, Italy and the United States supplied samples that represented acute and convalescent COVID-19.

Per the original data handling: Scientists estimated how many nucleated cells there were by amplifying reference gene primers. Profiled with immunoSEQ multiplex PCR; TCRdb holds only in-frame clones, not every one. The V and J calls and clone size were taken over from that table, and D and trimming were inferred from the DNA. The sample lists just over 90,000 clones, 86% seen once, with 18% in the top ten. Specimen: peripheral blood. The sequence derives from a woman at least 80 years old with acute or convalescent COVID-19.

The DNA of the CDR3 is TGTGCCAGCAGCTTTGACCTTATACAGGGTGCCGGGGCCAACGTCCTGACTTTC. Translating it yields CASSFDLIQGAGANVLTF. The genes are TRBV5-6 and TRBJ2-6; possibly TRBD1 for D (6 bases). V was cut by 2 bases and J by 4 bases, with 19 bases left in between. The germline V gene encodes CDR1 SGHDT and CDR2 YYEEEE. CDR3 size: 18 residues.